This T cell receptor beta chain was documented in a study of T cells in Graves' hyperthyroidism and ophthalmopathy. V was trimmed by 5 bases and J by 3 bases, leaving 14 bases between them. Germline assignment: CDR1 MDHEN and CDR2 SYDVKM. The CDR3 runs to 15 residues. This clonotype appeared many times. Its antigen remains unknown. Study-wide results and limits: Ophthalmopathy was identified by the model a median about 6 months ahead of onset. Most thyroid clonotypes with frequency above 0.001 were detected in blood. Through a model of 13 V-J features, ophthalmopathy was separated from stable hyperthyroidism.

Researchers barred patients who had uncontrolled infection, other autoimmune disease, pregnancy or lactation. The investigators amplified TCR beta CDR3 regions from RNA transcripts. A set of HTBI primers served as the primers for a first-round RT-PCR of the TCR CDR3. A single record per CDR3 protein comes from TCRdb applying MiXCR to the multiplex PCR reads. The sample has about 300,000 distinct CDR3 sequences; around 19% are singletons. The sequenced material came from blood. The chain uses TRBV28 and TRBJ2-1, with D possibly being TRBD2 (6 bases). This TCR was recovered from a man aged 45-60 years with Graves' ophthalmopathy. CDR3 region: CASSPGTLLYNEQFF. In DNA form, the CDR3 reads TGTGCCAGCAGTCCCGGGACTCTCCTCTACAATGAGCAGTTCTTC.